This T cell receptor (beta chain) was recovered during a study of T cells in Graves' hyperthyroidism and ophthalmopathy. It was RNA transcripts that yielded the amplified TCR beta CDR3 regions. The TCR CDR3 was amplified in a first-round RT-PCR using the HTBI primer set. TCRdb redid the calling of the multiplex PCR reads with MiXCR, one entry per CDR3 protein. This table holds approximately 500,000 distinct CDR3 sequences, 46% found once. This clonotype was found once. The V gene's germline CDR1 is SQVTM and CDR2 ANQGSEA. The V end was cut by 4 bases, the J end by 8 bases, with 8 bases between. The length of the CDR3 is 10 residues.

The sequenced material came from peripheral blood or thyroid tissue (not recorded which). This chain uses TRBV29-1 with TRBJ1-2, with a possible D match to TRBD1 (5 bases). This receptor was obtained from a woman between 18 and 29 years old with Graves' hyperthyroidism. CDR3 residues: CSVGDGGYTF. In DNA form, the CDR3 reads TGCAGCGTTGGGGACGGAGGCTACACCTTC.